Listed below are T cell receptor beta chains from one sample, sequenced in a study of CD8 T cells in Susac syndrome. TCRdb re-called the immunoSEQ multiplex PCR reads through MiXCR, storing one row per CDR3 protein. This table holds roughly 250,000 distinct CDR3 sequences, 90% to 96% found once. The specimen was CD4+ T cells from PBMCs. Receptor source: a human donor with Susac syndrome. Both conserved end residues are part of each CDR3. The D gene is left open where the match is weak.

CDR3 protein	CDR3 DNA	D gene	V gene	J gene
CASSVGRADTQYF	TGTGCCAGCAGCGTTGGACGGGCAGATACGCAGTATTTT	NA	TRBV11-2	TRBJ2-3
CASTTQRGTANYEQYF	TGTGCCAGCACCACCCAGCGAGGGACAGCCAACTACGAGCAGTACTTC	TRBD1	TRBV12-3/TRBV12-4	TRBJ2-7
CASSSPGGAYGENYGYTF	TGTGCCAGCAGCTCCCCGGGGGGCGCGTATGGGGAAAACTATGGCTACACCTTC	NA	TRBV9	TRBJ1-2
CASSMPGQGYTEAFF	TGTGCCAGCAGTATGCCGGGACAGGGGTACACTGAAGCTTTCTTT	TRBD1	TRBV28	TRBJ1-1
CASSQLSFNQPQHF	TGTGCCAGCAGCCAACTCTCCTTCAATCAGCCCCAGCATTTT	NA	TRBV4-2	TRBJ1-5
CASRSYGVQGQYF	TGTGCCAGCAGATCATATGGGGTTCAAGGGCAGTATTTT	NA	TRBV5-4	TRBJ2-3
CASSPGQTFYGYTF	TGTGCCAGCTCACCCGGACAGACCTTCTATGGCTACACCTTC	NA	TRBV18	TRBJ1-2
CSVVGPWTGGTDTQYF	TGCAGCGTTGTCGGTCCCTGGACAGGGGGTACAGATACGCAGTATTTT	TRBD1	TRBV29-1	TRBJ2-3
CASSPLVRAGNEQFF	TGTGCCAGCAGTCCACTTGTCAGGGCAGGGAATGAGCAGTTCTTC	NA	TRBV27	TRBJ2-1
CASSPILETQYF	TGTGCCAGCAGTCCCATTTTGGAGACCCAGTACTTC	NA	TRBV2	TRBJ2-5
CASSLEGTQPQHF	TGTGCCAGCAGCTTAGAGGGAACCCAGCCCCAGCATTTT	NA	TRBV7-9	TRBJ1-5
CASSRLHVATNEKLFF	TGTGCCAGCTCACGCCTCCACGTTGCAACTAATGAAAAACTGTTTTTT	NA	TRBV18	TRBJ1-4
CSSGLNQETQYF	TGCAGCTCGGGACTGAACCAAGAGACCCAGTACTTC	NA	TRBV29-1	TRBJ2-5
CASRSQGVGNQPQHF	TGTGCCAGCAGATCTCAGGGGGTGGGCAATCAGCCCCAGCATTTT	TRBD1	TRBV12-3/TRBV12-4	TRBJ1-5
CASSDSGHANTEAFF	TGTGCCAGCAGTGACTCCGGGCACGCGAACACTGAAGCTTTCTTT	NA	TRBV6-4	TRBJ1-1
CASSYSAGVSNEQFF	TGTGCCAGCAGTTACTCAGCGGGAGTAAGTAATGAGCAGTTCTTC	TRBD2	TRBV6-5	TRBJ2-1
CASSVGVQPYEQYF	TGTGCCAGCAGCGTAGGTGTACAGCCCTACGAGCAGTACTTC	NA	TRBV9	TRBJ2-7
CASTRASASTDTQYF	TGTGCCAGCACCCGGGCTAGCGCAAGCACAGATACGCAGTATTTT	NA	TRBV12-3/TRBV12-4	TRBJ2-3
CSAPEEAGGYNEQFF	TGCAGTGCCCCCGAGGAGGCGGGGGGGTACAATGAGCAGTTCTTC	TRBD2	TRBV20-1	TRBJ2-1
CASSLDAYSNQPQHF	TGCGCCAGCAGCTTGGACGCATATAGCAATCAGCCCCAGCATTTT	NA	TRBV5-1	TRBJ1-5
CATRRTGVDQPQHF	TGTGCCACCAGGCGGACAGGGGTCGATCAGCCCCAGCATTTT	TRBD1	TRBV15	TRBJ1-5
CASSPSPGQGTKNIQYF	TGTGCCAGCAGCCCCTCTCCGGGACAGGGGACCAAAAACATTCAGTACTTC	TRBD1	TRBV5-4	TRBJ2-4
CASSKWGESLIGANVLTF	TGTGCCAGCAGCAAATGGGGGGAGTCCTTGATTGGGGCCAACGTCCTGACTTTC	NA	TRBV21-1	TRBJ2-6
CSAGGGMTEAFF	TGCAGTGCTGGGGGGGGAATGACTGAAGCTTTCTTT	NA	TRBV29-1	TRBJ1-1
CASSKNGPSYEQYF	TGTGCCAGCAGCAAAAACGGGCCTTCCTACGAGCAGTACTTC	NA	TRBV12-3/TRBV12-4	TRBJ2-7
CSARVGIGYEQYF	TGCAGTGCTAGAGTAGGCATCGGGTACGAGCAGTACTTC	NA	TRBV20-1	TRBJ2-7
CASSDLRQGATGAYEQYF	TGTGCCAGCAGTGACCTTAGACAGGGGGCCACCGGAGCCTACGAGCAGTACTTC	TRBD1	TRBV6-1	TRBJ2-7
CASRTSGPQETQYF	TGTGCCAGCCGGACTAGCGGCCCCCAAGAGACCCAGTACTTC	TRBD2	TRBV6-1	TRBJ2-5
CSAYSGVGTEAFF	TGCAGTGCCTACTCAGGCGTCGGGACTGAAGCTTTCTTT	NA	TRBV20-1	TRBJ1-1
CSVEAQGSPNEKLFF	TGCAGCGTTGAGGCTCAGGGGTCGCCTAATGAAAAACTGTTTTTT	NA	TRBV29-1	TRBJ1-4
CSATSGRANEQFF	TGCAGTGCTACCAGCGGGAGGGCAAATGAGCAGTTCTTC	TRBD2	TRBV20-1	TRBJ2-1